These T cell receptor beta chains were read from a single sample in a study of blood T cell repertoires in COVID-19. Clones were read by immunoSEQ multiplex PCR, and TCRdb kept only the in-frame ones, dropping some. The table includes 150,000 to 200,000 clones, roughly 84% detected once. Specimen: PBMCs or T cells enriched from blood (not recorded which). The receptor source for this set is a woman between 45 and 60 years old who had recovered from COVID-19. The CDR3 runs from the conserved cysteine through the conserved F or W. The order of the fields is D gene, J gene, V gene, clone size, CDR3 DNA, CDR3 protein. The D gene is left open where the match is weak. Expanded clones are given a class, and other clones once, few, many or no size at all.

- | TRBJ2-7 | TRBV4-2 | - | TGTGCCAGCAGCCAAGACACAGGGCAACCCTACGAGCAGTACTTC | CASSQDTGQPYEQYF
TRBD2 | TRBJ2-1 | TRBV29-1 | - | TGCAGCGTTGTGGGACTAGCGTTGAGCTCCTACAATGAGCAGTTCTTC | CSVVGLALSSYNEQFF
- | TRBJ2-1 | TRBV12-3/TRBV12-4 | - | TGTGCCAGCAGCCGGAAGGGGGGGGTCGCGCAGTTCTTC | CASSRKGGVAQFF
TRBD1 | TRBJ1-5 | TRBV29-1 | few | TGCAGCGTGACGACAGGGGCCAGGGGGCAGCCCCAGCATTTT | CSVTTGARGQPQHF
- | TRBJ1-1 | TRBV7-9 | - | TGTGCCAGCAGCTTCCCGCCACTTGATGAAGCTTTCTTT | CASSFPPLDEAFF
TRBD2 | TRBJ2-2 | TRBV9 | few | TGTGCCAGCAGCGTGAAAATAGCGGGAGGCCTCACCGGGGAGCTGTTTTTT | CASSVKIAGGLTGELFF
TRBD1 | TRBJ1-5 | TRBV28 | - | TGTGCCACCCAAGGGTCGACAGGGTATCAGCCCCAGCATTTT | CATQGSTGYQPQHF
- | TRBJ2-4 | TRBV6-6 | - | TGTGCCAGCAGTTACTCCCGCGAGGGAGCCAAAAACATTCAGTACTTC | CASSYSREGAKNIQYF
TRBD1 | TRBJ1-5 | TRBV2 | - | TGTGCCAGCGGGGGGGGACAGGGAGTTCAGCCCCAGCATTTT | CASGGGQGVQPQHF
TRBD1 | TRBJ1-2 | TRBV5-1 | - | TGCGCCAGCACAACAGGGGCCGGAGGGGGCTACACCTTC | CASTTGAGGGYTF
- | TRBJ2-2 | TRBV7-2 | once | TGTGCCAGCAGCCGGGGACTGCAGGCCGCCGGGGAGCTGTTTTTT | CASSRGLQAAGELFF
- | TRBJ1-3 | TRBV10-1 | once | TGCGCCAGTACCTTGCAGACAGGTTTTTTTGCGAACACCATATATTTT | CASTLQTGFFANTIYF
TRBD2 | TRBJ2-1 | TRBV7-8 | - | TGTGCCAGCAGCCTGGGACTAGCGGGGAATGAGCAGTTCTTC | CASSLGLAGNEQFF
- | TRBJ1-2 | TRBV11-2 | - | TGTGCCAGCAGCTTAGAGACGGGGATTAACTATGGCTACACCTTC | CASSLETGINYGYTF
TRBD2 | TRBJ2-2 | TRBV4-1 | - | TGCGCCAGCCGTTTTGCTAGCGGGGGAAAAGTGAACACCGGGGAGCTGTTTTTT | CASRFASGGKVNTGELFF
- | TRBJ1-4 | TRBV2 | many | TGTGCCAGCAGTGAGACGGGGGCAACTAATGAAAAACTGTTTTTT | CASSETGATNEKLFF
- | TRBJ1-5 | TRBV21-1 | few | TGTGCCAGCAGCCTGGGGGGGGGACGGAGCAATCAGCCCCAGCATTTT | CASSLGGGRSNQPQHF
- | TRBJ2-7 | TRBV7-8 | once | TGTGCCAGCAGCTCGAGACTGACGGGAACCTACTACGAGCAGTACTTC | CASSSRLTGTYYEQYF
TRBD2 | TRBJ2-1 | TRBV28 | - | TGTGCCAGCAGGCTAGCGGGAGGTTACAATGAGCAGTTCTTC | CASRLAGGYNEQFF
TRBD1 | TRBJ2-1 | TRBV19 | - | TGTGCCAGTAGCTGGGACAGGGTATACAATGAGCAGTTCTTC | CASSWDRVYNEQFF
- | TRBJ1-6 | TRBV11-2 | - | TGTGCCAGCAGCTTAGCCAGGGTAAATTCACCCCTCCACTTT | CASSLARVNSPLHF
TRBD1 | TRBJ2-7 | TRBV19 | - | TGTGCCAGTAGTACGCCGACCGGGACAGAGAACCGCGGGCAGTACTTC | CASSTPTGTENRGQYF
- | TRBJ2-4 | TRBV6-4 | - | TGTGCCAACCCAGGGCCGTCCCGATTAGCCAAAAACATTCAGTACTTC | CANPGPSRLAKNIQYF
- | TRBJ2-6 | TRBV25-1 | - | TGTGCCAGTTCCAGTGGGGCCAACGTCCTGACTTTC | CASSSGANVLTF
- | TRBJ1-3 | TRBV5-6 | - | TGTGCCAGCAGCTTGGCCGTTTCTGGAAACACCATATATTTT | CASSLAVSGNTIYF
- | TRBJ1-1 | TRBV6-2/TRBV6-3 | - | TGTGCCAGCAGCCGCTTAGGGGAGAACACTGAAGCTTTCTTT | CASSRLGENTEAFF
- | TRBJ1-1 | TRBV15 | - | TGTGCCACCAGCAGGGACAGTACGCGGGCTTTCTTT | CATSRDSTRAFF
- | TRBJ2-1 | TRBV11-2 | - | TGTGCCAGCAGCTTTGGCAGCGGAACCTACAATGAGCAGTTCTTC | CASSFGSGTYNEQFF
TRBD2 | TRBJ2-1 | TRBV7-8 | many | TGTGCCAGCAGCTTGAGCGGGGTCACAAATGAGCAGTTCTTC | CASSLSGVTNEQFF
TRBD2 | TRBJ2-7 | TRBV18 | - | TGTGCCAGCTCACAACTAGCGGGGGGGCTCTACGAGCAGTACTTC | CASSQLAGGLYEQYF
TRBD1 | TRBJ1-1 | TRBV12-5 | - | TGTGCTAGTGGTTTTACAGGGGGCCGGACTGGGGCTTTCTTT | CASGFTGGRTGAFF
TRBD2 | TRBJ2-5 | TRBV11-1 | - | TGTGCCAGCAGCTTAGCTTACGGACTAGAAGAGACCCAGTACTTC | CASSLAYGLEETQYF
- | TRBJ1-6 | TRBV19 | - | TGTGCCAGTAGTCAGAGGCAGAATAATTCACCCCTCCACTTT | CASSQRQNNSPLHF
- | TRBJ1-2 | TRBV19 | few | TGTGCCAGTAGTGCCGGCTATGGCTACACCTTC | CASSAGYGYTF
- | TRBJ1-5 | TRBV3-1/TRBV3-2 | - | TGTGCCAGCAGCCAAGGGCCAGGCCCCCAGCATTTT | CASSQGPGPQHF
- | TRBJ1-5 | TRBV5-8 | - | TGTGCCAGCAGCTCCAGGGCTGGCAATCAGCCCCAGCATTTT | CASSSRAGNQPQHF
- | TRBJ1-4 | TRBV7-2 | once | TGTGCCAGCAGCCGCGGACAGAATGAAAAACTGTTTTTT | CASSRGQNEKLFF
- | TRBJ2-1 | TRBV6-2/TRBV6-3 | - | TGTGCCAGCAGTTACGAGCTCTTCGCCTACAATGAGCAGTTCTTC | CASSYELFAYNEQFF